This T cell receptor beta chain was sequenced in a study of CD8 T cells in ankylosing spondylitis. Making the TCR beta libraries involved quantitative 5'-RACE with molecular barcodes. Each CDR3 protein is one row after TCRdb ran MiXCR on the 5' RACE reads. The sample holds tens of thousands of distinct CDR3 sequences, about 7.8% seen once. This clonotype has a count of ten or more. The antigen is unknown. Study results and limitations: Within ankylosing spondylitis blood, a TCR beta motif made up of roughly eight highly homologous variants appeared to be characteristic. Disease-linked clones were found to be CD8+ and relatively rare in peripheral blood.

V was shortened by 1 base and J by 3 bases, with 3 bases between the two germline ends. Germline values: CDR1 SSHAT, CDR2 FNYEAQ (reference sequence). CDR3 length: 13 amino acids. The chain couples TRBV7-7 to TRBJ2-2; D is unresolved. The receptor was isolated from a male donor with ankylosing spondylitis or in good health (not recorded which). Sequences were obtained from blood, either unsorted or a sorted T cell fraction (not recorded which). The CDR3 spells CASSLEDTGELFF. The CDR3 DNA reads as TGTGCCAGCAGCTTAGAAGACACCGGGGAGCTGTTTTTT.